This passage covers 21 T cell receptor beta chains from one sample sequenced in a study of blood T cell repertoires in COVID-19. Profiling relied on immunoSEQ multiplex PCR, and the TCRdb table lists in-frame clones only, not all of them. Found here are 310,000 or so clones, about nine tenths of them singletons; the top ten hold about 2.2%. Sequenced material: peripheral blood. These receptors all come from a woman aged 45 to 65 who had recovered from COVID-19.

Only one count was recorded for this clone. This chain connects TRBV29-1 to TRBJ1-1; tentative D call: TRBD1 (5 bases). Per the germline V gene, CDR1 is SQVTM and CDR2 is ANQGSEA. The V end lost 0 bases, the J end lost 4 bases, and 12 bases lay between the germline ends. This CDR3 is built from 14 residues. The CDR3 is CSVEEGRVATEAFF. The CDR3 DNA follows: TGCAGCGTTGAAGAGGGCAGGGTGGCCACTGAAGCTTTCTTT.

This chain connects TRBV5-1 to TRBJ2-5; unclear D gene. The V and J ends lost 5 bases and 5 bases respectively, with 16 bases between them. CDR1 is SGHRS, CDR2 YFSETQ, per germline. This CDR3 contains 14 residues. The chain's CDR3 is CASRKYTSIETQYF. The CDR3 DNA sequence: TGCGCCAGCAGAAAATACACATCAATCGAGACCCAGTACTTC.

V usage is TRBV6-6 and J usage is TRBJ1-2, with D possibly matching TRBD1 (5 bases). The ends were cut back, 7 bases at V and 4 bases at J, with 22 bases in the middle. This CDR3 spans 16 amino acids. From germline, CDR1 is MNHNY and CDR2 SVGAGI (reference sequence). In DNA form, the CDR3 reads TGTGCCAGCAATACTATCCGCCCCAGGGAGGGCTATGGCTACACCTTC. Translation: CASNTIRPREGYGYTF.

The sample holds one count of this clone. The rearrangement joins TRBV12-5 to TRBJ1-5, with TRBD1 matching 8 bases. The CDR3 spans 14 residues. Germline V gene lookup returns CDR1 LGHNT and CDR2 FRNRAP. The trim removed 5 bases at V and 5 bases at J, leaving 5 bases unmatched. This CDR3 is CASGPGGRDQPQHF. In DNA form, the CDR3 reads TGTGCTAGTGGTCCAGGGGGCCGCGATCAGCCCCAGCATTTT. The variable domain in full, with the rest retrieved from reference TRBV12-5 and TRBJ1-5, is DARVTQTPRHKVTEMGQEVTMRCQPILGHNTVFWYRQTMMQGLELLAYFRNRAPLDDSGMPKDRFSAEMPDATLATLKIQPSEPRDSAVYFCASGPGGRDQPQHFGDGTRLSIL.

This clone was observed a few times. The V and J genes are TRBV19 and TRBJ1-4, with D perhaps matching TRBD1 (5 bases). The CDR3 sequence is 12 residues long. The germline gives CDR1 LNHDA, CDR2 SQIVND (reference sequence). V gave up 7 bases and J gave up 6 bases, with 9 bases separating them. This chain's CDR3 is CASKGRDEKLFF. The CDR3 DNA reads TGTGCCAGTAAGGGCAGGGATGAAAAACTGTTTTTT.

The genes are TRBV6-2 or TRBV6-3 and TRBJ1-5; the D gene is possibly TRBD1 (5 bases). Germline V CDR1 and CDR2: MNHEY, SVGEGT. The V end was cut by 2 bases, the J end by 4 bases, with 9 bases between. The CDR3 length is 14 residues. The CDR3 region has the DNA TGTGCCAGCAGTTACAGACAGACGAATCAGCCCCAGCATTTT. It codes for CASSYRQTNQPQHF.

CDR3 nucleotide sequence: TGCGCCAGCAACCCCGGATGGGGGGTCGGGGAGCTGTTTTTT. As protein: CASNPGWGVGELFF. The J gene is TRBJ2-2, the V gene TRBV10-2; weak D call: TRBD2 (6 bases). The germline V gene encodes CDR1 WSHSY and CDR2 SAAADI. This CDR3 has 14 residues. Trimming pared 7 bases from V and 7 bases from J, leaving 16 bases between.

The rearrangement joins TRBV5-1 to TRBJ1-2; 10 bases line up with TRBD1. Germline trimming cut 2 bases from V and 2 bases from J; bases unmatched to any gene: 3. Per the germline V gene, CDR1 is SGHRS and CDR2 is YFSETQ. The CDR3 is 15 residues long. This CDR3 is CASSFRQGANYGYTF. CDR3 sequence (DNA): TGCGCCAGCAGCTTCCGACAGGGGGCGAACTATGGCTACACCTTC.

The chain links TRBV19 to TRBJ1-5; tentative D call: TRBD1 (5 bases). The CDR3 sequence is 14 residues long. V lost 7 bases to trimming and J lost 3 bases, with 13 bases between them. The germline CDR1 and CDR2 sequences are LNHDA and SQIVND (reference sequence). The CDR3, as DNA: TGTGCCAGTACCCTCGGGGGGATCAATCAGCCCCAGCATTTT. Protein: CASTLGGINQPQHF.

This chain connects TRBV9 to TRBJ2-7, with TRBD2 matching 9 bases. CDR1 is SGDLS and CDR2 is YYNGEE in the germline V gene. Trimming cost V 4 bases and J 4 bases; bases outside gene matches: 9. The CDR3 has 15 amino acids. Written as DNA, the CDR3 is TGTGCCAGCAGCAATAATCCGGGACTAGCTTACGAGCAGTACTTC. It yields the protein CASSNNPGLAYEQYF.

This clone was observed once. The chain combines TRBV6-2 or TRBV6-3 with TRBJ1-2; D is possibly TRBD1 (6 bases). CDR3 length: 15 residues. Germline-derived CDR1 and CDR2 are MNHEY and SVGEGT. Trimming cost V 5 bases and J 5 bases, with 18 bases left between them. CDR3 in DNA: TGTGCCAGCAGTAACCCGGGACACCAAATTTATGGCTACACCTTC. It yields the protein CASSNPGHQIYGYTF.

The rearrangement links TRBV7-2 to TRBJ2-5; 15 bases align to TRBD2. The CDR3 loop spans 16 amino acids. With V trimmed by 5 bases and J by 1 base, 2 bases remained unmatched. Germline values: CDR1 SGHTA, CDR2 FQGNSA. CDR3 sequence reads: CASSQGLAGGQETQYF. The CDR3 nucleotides are TGTGCCAGCAGCCAGGGACTAGCGGGGGGCCAAGAGACCCAGTACTTC.

This rearrangement joins TRBV6-2 or TRBV6-3 to TRBJ1-1; D is unclear. Trimming took 0 bases from V and 11 from J, leaving 13 bases between them. The V gene's germline CDR1 is MNHEY and CDR2 SVGEGT. The CDR3 covers 13 residues. This CDR3 reads CASSYSNGGRAFF. Written as DNA, the CDR3 is TGTGCCAGCAGTTACTCGAATGGAGGGAGGGCTTTCTTT.

This clone was recorded a few times. The gene calls are TRBV2 and TRBJ2-5; D unclear. The CDR3 covers 12 residues. The germline V gene encodes CDR1 SNHLY and CDR2 FYNNEI. Trimming cost V 1 base and J 4 bases, with 4 bases left between them. CDR3 in DNA: TGTGCCAGCAGTGAAGTCTTAGAGACCCAGTACTTC. Translated: CASSEVLETQYF.

CDR3 coding DNA: TGTGCCAGCAGCTCCCTTGGGGGGGAGGGCCCGAACACCGGGGAGCTGTTTTTT. Protein: CASSSLGGEGPNTGELFF. This chain uses TRBV7-9 with TRBJ2-2; 7 bases match TRBD2. The CDR3 length is 18 residues. Trimming removed 4 bases from V and 0 bases from J; junction bases left unmatched: 11. Germline CDR1 is SEHNR and CDR2 is FQNEAQ (reference sequence).

A single count supports this clone. CDR3 residues: CASSPVREGPYGYTF. CDR3 nucleotide sequence: TGTGCCAGCTCACCCGTCAGGGAGGGGCCATATGGCTACACCTTC. The chain recombines TRBV18 with TRBJ1-2; D possibly corresponds to TRBD1 (5 bases). CDR1 and CDR2 (germline): KGHSH, LQKENI. V was clipped by 3 bases and J by 5 bases, with 16 bases between them. The CDR3 covers 15 residues.

The genes are TRBV5-6 and TRBJ1-1, with 10 bases fitting TRBD1. Per germline, CDR1 SGHDT and CDR2 YYEEEE. CDR3 size: 16 residues. The V and J ends lost 4 bases and 3 bases, in that order; junction bases with no gene match: 9. The chain's CDR3 is CASSRDRGRRDTEAFF. CDR3 bases: TGTGCCAGCAGCCGGGACAGGGGCCGGCGGGACACTGAAGCTTTCTTT.

The chain's CDR3 is CASSPDGSDFEQYF. The CDR3 DNA follows: TGTGCCAGCTCACCGGACGGGAGTGACTTCGAGCAGTACTTC. This rearrangement joins TRBV18 to TRBJ2-7; a weak D match, TRBD2 (6 bases). The CDR3 has 14 amino acids. The germline CDR1 and CDR2 sequences are KGHSH and LQKENI. V shed 3 bases and J shed 6 bases, with 15 bases lying between them.

The chain has TRBV5-6 and TRBJ1-1; 9 positions agree with TRBD1. The junction had 1 base not matched to a gene; V was cut back by 1 base and J by 6 bases. CDR3 size: 13 residues. Germline V lookup: CDR1 SGHDT, CDR2 YYEEEE. CDR3 in DNA: TGTGCCAGCAGCTTGACAGGGGGCGCTGAAGCTTTCTTT. The encoded protein is CASSLTGGAEAFF.

The chain carries TRBV21-1 and TRBJ1-1; the table's TRBD1 call for D was not verified on the DNA. TRBV21-1 is a recognized pseudogene. The CDR3 contains 17 residues. CDR3 bases: TGTGCCAGCAGCAAAAGGAAAAGGGGACAGGGCCCCCTTGAAGCTTTCTTT. The encoded protein is CASSKRKRGQGPLEAFF.

The rearrangement joins TRBV5-4 to TRBJ2-1, with 7 bases lining up with TRBD1. The CDR3 length is 17 residues. Per the germline V gene, CDR1 is SGHNT and CDR2 is YYREEE (reference sequence). The ends lost 0 bases at V and 0 bases at J; junction bases unmatched: 6. CDR3 nucleotide sequence: TGTGCCAGCAGCTTGGGAGGGGGCACTAGCTCCTACAATGAGCAGTTCTTC. It is translated as CASSLGGGTSSYNEQFF. The full variable domain, with the rest looked up from reference TRBV5-4 and TRBJ2-1, is ETGVTQSPTHLIKTRGQQVTLRCSSQSGHNTVSWYQQALGQGPQFIFQYYREEENGRGNFPPRFSGLQFPNYSSELNVNALELDDSALYLCASSLGGGTSSYNEQFFGPGTRLTVL.